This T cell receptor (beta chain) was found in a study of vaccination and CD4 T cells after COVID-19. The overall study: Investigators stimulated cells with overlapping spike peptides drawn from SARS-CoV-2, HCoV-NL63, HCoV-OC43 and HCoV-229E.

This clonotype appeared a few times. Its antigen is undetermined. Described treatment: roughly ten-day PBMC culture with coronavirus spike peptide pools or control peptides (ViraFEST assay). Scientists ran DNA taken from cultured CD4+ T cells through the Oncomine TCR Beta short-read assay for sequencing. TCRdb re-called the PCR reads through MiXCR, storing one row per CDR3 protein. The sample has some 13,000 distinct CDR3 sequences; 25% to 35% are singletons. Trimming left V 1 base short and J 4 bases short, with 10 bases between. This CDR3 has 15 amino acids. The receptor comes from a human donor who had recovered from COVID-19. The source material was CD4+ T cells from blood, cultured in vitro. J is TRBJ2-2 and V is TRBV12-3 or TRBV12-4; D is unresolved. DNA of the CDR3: TGTGCCAGCAGTTTAGGTGCAGGCTCCACCGGGGAGCTGTTTTTT. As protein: CASSLGAGSTGELFF.